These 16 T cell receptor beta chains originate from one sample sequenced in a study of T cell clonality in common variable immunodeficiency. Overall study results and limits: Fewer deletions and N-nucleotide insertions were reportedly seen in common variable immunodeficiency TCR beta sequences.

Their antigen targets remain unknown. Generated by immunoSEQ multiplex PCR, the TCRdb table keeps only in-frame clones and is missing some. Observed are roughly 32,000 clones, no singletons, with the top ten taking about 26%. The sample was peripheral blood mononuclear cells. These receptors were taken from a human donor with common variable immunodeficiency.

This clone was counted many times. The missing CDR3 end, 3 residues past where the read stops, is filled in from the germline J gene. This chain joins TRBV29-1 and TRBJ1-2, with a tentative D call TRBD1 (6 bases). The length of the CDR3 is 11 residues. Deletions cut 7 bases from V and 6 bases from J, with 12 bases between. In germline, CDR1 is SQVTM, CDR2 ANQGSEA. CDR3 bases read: TGCAGCGCCTTACAGGGAAATGGC. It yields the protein CSALQGNG. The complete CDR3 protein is CSALQGNGYTF.

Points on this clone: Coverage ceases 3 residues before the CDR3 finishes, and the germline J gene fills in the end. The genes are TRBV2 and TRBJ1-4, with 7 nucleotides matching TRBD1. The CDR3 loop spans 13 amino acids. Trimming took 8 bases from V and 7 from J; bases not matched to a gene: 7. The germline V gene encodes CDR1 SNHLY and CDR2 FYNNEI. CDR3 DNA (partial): TGTGCCAGCGGGGGACAGCAGAGTGAAAAA. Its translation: CASGGQQSEK. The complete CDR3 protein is CASGGQQSEKLFF.

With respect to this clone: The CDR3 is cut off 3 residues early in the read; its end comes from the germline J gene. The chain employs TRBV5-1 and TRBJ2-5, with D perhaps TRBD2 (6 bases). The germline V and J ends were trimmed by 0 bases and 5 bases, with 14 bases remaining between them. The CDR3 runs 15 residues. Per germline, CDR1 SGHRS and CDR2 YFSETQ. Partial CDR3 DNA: TGCGCCAGCAGCTTGGAGACTAGAGGATTGGAGACC. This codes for CASSLETRGLET. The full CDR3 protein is CASSLETRGLETQYF.

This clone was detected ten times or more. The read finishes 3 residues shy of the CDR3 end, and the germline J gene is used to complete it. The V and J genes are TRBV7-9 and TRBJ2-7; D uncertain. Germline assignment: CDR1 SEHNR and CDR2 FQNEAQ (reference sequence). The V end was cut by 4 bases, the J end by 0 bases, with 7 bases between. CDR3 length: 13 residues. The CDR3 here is CASSSQNSYEQYF. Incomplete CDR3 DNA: TGTGCCAGCAGCTCACAGAACTCCTACGAG. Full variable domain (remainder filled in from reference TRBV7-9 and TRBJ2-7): DTGVSQNPRHKITKRGQNVTFRCDPISEHNRLYWYRQTLGQGPEFLTYFQNEAQLEKSRLLSDRFSAERPKGSFSTLEIQRTEQGDSAMYLCASSSQNSYEQYFGPGTRLTVT.

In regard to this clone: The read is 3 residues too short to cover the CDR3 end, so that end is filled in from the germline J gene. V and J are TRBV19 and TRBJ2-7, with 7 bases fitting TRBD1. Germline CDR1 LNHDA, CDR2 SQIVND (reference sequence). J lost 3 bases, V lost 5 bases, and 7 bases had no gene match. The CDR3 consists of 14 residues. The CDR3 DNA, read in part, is TGTGCCAGTAGTTTTCGACAGGGTGGCTACGAG. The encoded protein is CASSFRQGGYE. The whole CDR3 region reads CASSFRQGGYEQYF.

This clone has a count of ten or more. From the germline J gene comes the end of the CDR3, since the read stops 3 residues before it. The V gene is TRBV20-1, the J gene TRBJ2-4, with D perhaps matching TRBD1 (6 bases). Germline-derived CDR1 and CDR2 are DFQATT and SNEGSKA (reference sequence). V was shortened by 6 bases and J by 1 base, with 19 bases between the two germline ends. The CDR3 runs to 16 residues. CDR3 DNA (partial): TGCAGTGCCGACTCGCAGGGGTTGGGGGCCAAAAACATT. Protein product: CSADSQGLGAKNI. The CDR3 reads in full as CSADSQGLGAKNIQYF.

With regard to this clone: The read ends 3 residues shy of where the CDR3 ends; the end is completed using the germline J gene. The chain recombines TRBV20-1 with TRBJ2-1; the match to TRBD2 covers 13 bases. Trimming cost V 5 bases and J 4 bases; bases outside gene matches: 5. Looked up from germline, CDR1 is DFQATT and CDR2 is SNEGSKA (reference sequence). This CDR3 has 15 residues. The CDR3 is CSASPGLAGYNEQFF. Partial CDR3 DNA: TGCAGTGCTTCTCCGGGACTAGCGGGATACAATGAG.

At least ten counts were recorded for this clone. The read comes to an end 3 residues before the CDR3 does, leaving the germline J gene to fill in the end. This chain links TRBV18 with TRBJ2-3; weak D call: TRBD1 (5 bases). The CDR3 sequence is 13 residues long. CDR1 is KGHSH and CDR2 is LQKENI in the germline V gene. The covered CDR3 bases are TGTGCCAGCTCACCACCGAGTAGGGGAACG. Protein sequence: CASSPPSRGT. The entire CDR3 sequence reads CASSPPSRGTQYF.

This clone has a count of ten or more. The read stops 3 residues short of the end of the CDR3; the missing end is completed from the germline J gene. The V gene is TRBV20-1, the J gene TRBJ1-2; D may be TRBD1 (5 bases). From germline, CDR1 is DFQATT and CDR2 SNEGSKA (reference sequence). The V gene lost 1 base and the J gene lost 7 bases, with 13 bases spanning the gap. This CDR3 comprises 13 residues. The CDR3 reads CSARVSGWSGYTF. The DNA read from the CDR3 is TGCAGTGCTAGAGTCTCAGGGTGGAGTGGC.

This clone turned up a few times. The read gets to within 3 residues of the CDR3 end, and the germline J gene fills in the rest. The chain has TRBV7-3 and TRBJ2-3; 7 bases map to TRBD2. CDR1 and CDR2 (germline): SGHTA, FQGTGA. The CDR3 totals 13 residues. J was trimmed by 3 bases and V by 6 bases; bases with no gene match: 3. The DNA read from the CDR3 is TGTGCCAGCAGTCGGACTAGTACAGATACG. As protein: CASSRTSTDT. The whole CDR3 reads CASSRTSTDTQYF. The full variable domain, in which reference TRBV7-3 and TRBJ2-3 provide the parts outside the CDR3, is GAGVSQTPSNKVTEKGKYVELRCDPISGHTALYWYRQSLGQGPEFLIYFQGTGAADDSGLPNDRFFAVRPEGSVSTLKIQRTERGDSAVYLCASSRTSTDTQYFGPGTRLTVL.

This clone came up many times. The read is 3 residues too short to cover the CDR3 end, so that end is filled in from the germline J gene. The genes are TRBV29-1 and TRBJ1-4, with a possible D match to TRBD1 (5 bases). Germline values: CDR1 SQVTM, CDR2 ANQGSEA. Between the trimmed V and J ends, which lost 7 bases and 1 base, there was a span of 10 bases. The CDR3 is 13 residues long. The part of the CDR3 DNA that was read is TGCAGCGCCCTCACAGGAACTAATGAAAAA. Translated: CSALTGTNEK. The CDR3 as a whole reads CSALTGTNEKLFF.

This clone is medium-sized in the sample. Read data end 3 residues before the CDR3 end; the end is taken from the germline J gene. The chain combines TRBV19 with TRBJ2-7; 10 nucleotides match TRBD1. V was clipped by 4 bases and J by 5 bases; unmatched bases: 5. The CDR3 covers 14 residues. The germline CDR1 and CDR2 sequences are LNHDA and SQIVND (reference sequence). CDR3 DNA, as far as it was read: TGTGCCAGTAGTAGGACAGGGGGTATCGACGAG. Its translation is CASSRTGGIDE. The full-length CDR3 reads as CASSRTGGIDEQYF.

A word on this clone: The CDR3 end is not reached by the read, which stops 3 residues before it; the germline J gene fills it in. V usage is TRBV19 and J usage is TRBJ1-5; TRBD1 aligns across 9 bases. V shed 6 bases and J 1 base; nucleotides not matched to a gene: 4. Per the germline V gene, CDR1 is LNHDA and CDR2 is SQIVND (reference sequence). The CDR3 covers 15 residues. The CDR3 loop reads CASSLQGASNQPQHF. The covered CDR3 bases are TGTGCCAGTAGCCTACAGGGGGCGAGCAATCAGCCC.

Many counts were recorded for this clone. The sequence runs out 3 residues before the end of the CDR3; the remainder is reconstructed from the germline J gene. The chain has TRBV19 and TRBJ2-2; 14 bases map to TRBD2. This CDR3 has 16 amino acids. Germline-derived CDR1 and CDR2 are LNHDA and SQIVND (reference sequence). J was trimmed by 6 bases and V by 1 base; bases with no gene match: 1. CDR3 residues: CASSIGGLAGAGELFF. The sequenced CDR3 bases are TGTGCCAGTAGTATAGGGGGACTAGCGGGAGCCGGGGAG.

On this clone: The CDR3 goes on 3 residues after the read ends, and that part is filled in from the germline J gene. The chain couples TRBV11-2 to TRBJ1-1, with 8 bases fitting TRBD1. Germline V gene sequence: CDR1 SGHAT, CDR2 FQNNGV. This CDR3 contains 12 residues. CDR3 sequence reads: CASSRTGLEAFF. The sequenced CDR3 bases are TGTGCCAGCAGCCGGACAGGGCTAGAA.

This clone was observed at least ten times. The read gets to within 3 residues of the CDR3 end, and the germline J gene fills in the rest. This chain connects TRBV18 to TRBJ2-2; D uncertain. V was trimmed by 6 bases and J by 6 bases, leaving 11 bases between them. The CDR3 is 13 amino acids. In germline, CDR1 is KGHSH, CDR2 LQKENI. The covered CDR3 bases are TGTGCCAGCTCCCTATCTACGGCCGGGGAG. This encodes CASSLSTAGE. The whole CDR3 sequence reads CASSLSTAGELFF.